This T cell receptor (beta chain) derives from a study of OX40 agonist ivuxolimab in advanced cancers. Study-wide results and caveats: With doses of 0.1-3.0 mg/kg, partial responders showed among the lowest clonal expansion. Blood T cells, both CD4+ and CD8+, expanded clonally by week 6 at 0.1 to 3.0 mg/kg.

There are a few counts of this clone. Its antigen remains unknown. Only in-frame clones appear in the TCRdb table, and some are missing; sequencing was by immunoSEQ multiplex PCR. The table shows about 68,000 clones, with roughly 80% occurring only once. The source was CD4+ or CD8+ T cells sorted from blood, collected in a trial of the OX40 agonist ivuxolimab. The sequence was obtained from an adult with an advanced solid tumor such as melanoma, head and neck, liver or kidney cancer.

The CDR3: CASSRYGEGTDTQYF. The CDR3 nucleotides read TGTGCCAGCAGCCGTTACGGAGAAGGCACAGATACGCAGTATTTT. The chain employs TRBV7-2 and TRBJ2-3; the D is unclear. Trimming removed 5 bases from V and 1 base from J, with 13 bases in between. Germline lookup yields CDR1 SGHTA and CDR2 FQGNSA. The CDR3 runs to 15 residues.